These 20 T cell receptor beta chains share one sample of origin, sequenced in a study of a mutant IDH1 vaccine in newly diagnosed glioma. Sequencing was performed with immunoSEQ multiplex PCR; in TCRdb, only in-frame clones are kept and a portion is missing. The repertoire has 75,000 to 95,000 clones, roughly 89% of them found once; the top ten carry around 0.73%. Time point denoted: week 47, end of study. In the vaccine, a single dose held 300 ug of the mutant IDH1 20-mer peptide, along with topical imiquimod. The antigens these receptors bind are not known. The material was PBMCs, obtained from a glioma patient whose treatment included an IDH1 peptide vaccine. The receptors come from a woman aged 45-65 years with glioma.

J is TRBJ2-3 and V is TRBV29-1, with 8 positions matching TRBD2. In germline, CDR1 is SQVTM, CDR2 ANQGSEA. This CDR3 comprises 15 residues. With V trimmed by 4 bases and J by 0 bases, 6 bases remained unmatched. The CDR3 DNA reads TGCAGCGTTGGCAGCGGGAGCCCTAGCACAGATACGCAGTATTTT. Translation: CSVGSGSPSTDTQYF.

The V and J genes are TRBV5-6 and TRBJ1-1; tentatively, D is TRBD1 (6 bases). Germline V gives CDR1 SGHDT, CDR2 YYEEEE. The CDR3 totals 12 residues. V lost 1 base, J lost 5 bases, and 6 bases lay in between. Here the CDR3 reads CASSLQGTEAFF. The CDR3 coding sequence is TGTGCCAGCAGCTTGCAGGGGACTGAAGCTTTCTTT.

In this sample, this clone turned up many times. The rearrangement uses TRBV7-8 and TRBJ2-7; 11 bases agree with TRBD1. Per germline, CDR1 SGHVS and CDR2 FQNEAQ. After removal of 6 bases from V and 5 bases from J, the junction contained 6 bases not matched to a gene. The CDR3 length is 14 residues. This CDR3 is CASRWGQGGNEQYF. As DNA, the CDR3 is TGTGCCAGCAGGTGGGGACAGGGGGGGAACGAGCAGTACTTC.

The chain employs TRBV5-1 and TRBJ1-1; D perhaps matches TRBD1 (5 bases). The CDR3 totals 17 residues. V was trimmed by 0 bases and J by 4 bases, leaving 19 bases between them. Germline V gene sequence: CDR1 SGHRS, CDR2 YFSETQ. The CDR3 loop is CASSLGGTDVHGTEAFF. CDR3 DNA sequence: TGCGCCAGCAGCTTGGGGGGGACTGATGTGCACGGCACTGAAGCTTTCTTT.

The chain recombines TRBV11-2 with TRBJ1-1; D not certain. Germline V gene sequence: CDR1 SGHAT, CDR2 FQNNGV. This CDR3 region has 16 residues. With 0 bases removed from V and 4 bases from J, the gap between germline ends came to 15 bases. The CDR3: CASSLDFGVRATEAFF. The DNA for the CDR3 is TGTGCCAGCAGCTTAGATTTCGGGGTAAGGGCCACTGAAGCTTTCTTT.

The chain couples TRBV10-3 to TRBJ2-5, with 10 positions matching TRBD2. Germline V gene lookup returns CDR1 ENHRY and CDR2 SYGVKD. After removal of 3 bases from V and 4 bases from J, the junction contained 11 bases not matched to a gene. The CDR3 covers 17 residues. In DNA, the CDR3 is TGTGCCATCAGTGACTCTAGCGGGGGCGGGGCAAGAGAGACCCAGTACTTC. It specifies CAISDSSGGGARETQYF.

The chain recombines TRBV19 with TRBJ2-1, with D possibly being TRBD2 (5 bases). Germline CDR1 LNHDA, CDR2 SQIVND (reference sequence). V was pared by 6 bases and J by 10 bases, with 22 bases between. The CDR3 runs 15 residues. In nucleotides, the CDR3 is TGTGCCAGTAGGACCCTCGGAGGCGACCTGGGGGAGCAGTTCTTC. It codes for CASRTLGGDLGEQFF.

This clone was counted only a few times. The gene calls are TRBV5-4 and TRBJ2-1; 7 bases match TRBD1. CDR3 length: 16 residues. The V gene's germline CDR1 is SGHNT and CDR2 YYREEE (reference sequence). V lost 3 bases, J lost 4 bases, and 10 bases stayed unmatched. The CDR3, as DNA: TGTGCCAGCAGCTCCGGTAGGCAGGGGGATTACAATGAGCAGTTCTTC. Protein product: CASSSGRQGDYNEQFF.

This CDR3 reads CASSLGASGGNPTREFF. In nucleotides, the CDR3 is TGTGCCAGCAGCTTGGGTGCTAGCGGGGGAAACCCCACCAGGGAGTTCTTC. The V and J genes are TRBV5-4 and TRBJ2-1; 10 bases map to TRBD2. The CDR3 contains 17 residues. Germline CDR1 reads SGHNT; CDR2 reads YYREEE (reference sequence). Losses at the gene ends were 0 bases for V and 14 bases for J; bases not matched to a gene: 17.

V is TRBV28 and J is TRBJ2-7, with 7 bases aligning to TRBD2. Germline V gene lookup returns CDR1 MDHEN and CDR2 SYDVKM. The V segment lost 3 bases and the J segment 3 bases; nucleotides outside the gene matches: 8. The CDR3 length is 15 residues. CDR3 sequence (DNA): TGTGCCAGCAGTTTGTTTGCGGGAGAGGACTACGAGCAGTACTTC. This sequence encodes CASSLFAGEDYEQYF.

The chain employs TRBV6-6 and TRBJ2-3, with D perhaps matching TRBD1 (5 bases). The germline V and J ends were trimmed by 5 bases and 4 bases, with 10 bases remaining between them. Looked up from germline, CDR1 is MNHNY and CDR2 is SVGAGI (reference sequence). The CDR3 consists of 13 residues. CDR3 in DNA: TGTGCCAGCAGTAATACAGGCCCAGATACGCAGTATTTT. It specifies CASSNTGPDTQYF.

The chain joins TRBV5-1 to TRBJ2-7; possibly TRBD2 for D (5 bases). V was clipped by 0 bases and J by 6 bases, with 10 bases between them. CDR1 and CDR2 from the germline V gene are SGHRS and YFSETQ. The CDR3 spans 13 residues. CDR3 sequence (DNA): TGCGCCAGCAGCTTGGACCCTAGCAGCGAGCAGTACTTC. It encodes CASSLDPSSEQYF. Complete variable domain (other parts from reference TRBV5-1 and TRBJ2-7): KAGVTQTPRYLIKTRGQQVTLSCSPISGHRSVSWYQQTPGQGLQFLFEYFSETQRNKGNFPGRFSGRQFSNSRSEMNVSTLELGDSALYLCASSLDPSSEQYFGPGTRLTVT.

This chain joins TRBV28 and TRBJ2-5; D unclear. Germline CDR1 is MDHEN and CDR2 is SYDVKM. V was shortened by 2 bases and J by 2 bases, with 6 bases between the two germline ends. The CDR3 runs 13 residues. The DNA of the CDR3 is TGTGCCAGCAGTTTAAAACAGCAAGAGACCCAGTACTTC. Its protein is CASSLKQQETQYF.

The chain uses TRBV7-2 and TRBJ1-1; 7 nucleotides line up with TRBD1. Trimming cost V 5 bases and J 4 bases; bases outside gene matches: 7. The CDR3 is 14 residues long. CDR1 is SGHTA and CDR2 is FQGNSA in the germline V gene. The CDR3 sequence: CASSTGTASTEAFF. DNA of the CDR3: TGTGCCAGCAGCACCGGGACAGCGAGCACTGAAGCTTTCTTT.

DNA for the CDR3: TGTGCCAGCAGCGTAGGAACAGGTAGCTCCTACGAGCAGTACTTC. Residues: CASSVGTGSSYEQYF. This chain joins TRBV9 and TRBJ2-7; TRBD1 is a possible D gene (5 bases). CDR1 and CDR2 (germline): SGDLS, YYNGEE. The CDR3 is 15 residues long. The V end lost 0 bases, the J end lost 0 bases, and 10 bases lay between the germline ends.

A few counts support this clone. CDR3 in DNA: TGCGCCAGCAGTGAGGAGAAACTGAATGAAAAACTGTTTTTT. Protein sequence: CASSEEKLNEKLFF. This chain uses TRBV10-2 with TRBJ1-4; D ambiguous. Per the germline V gene, CDR1 is WSHSY and CDR2 is SAAADI. CDR3 length: 14 amino acids. The germline V and J ends were trimmed by 2 bases and 5 bases, with 9 bases remaining between them.

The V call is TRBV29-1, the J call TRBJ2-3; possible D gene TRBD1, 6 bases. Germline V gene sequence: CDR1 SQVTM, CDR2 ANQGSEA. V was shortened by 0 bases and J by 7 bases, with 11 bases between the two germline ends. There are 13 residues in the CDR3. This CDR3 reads CSVEEGARNTQYF. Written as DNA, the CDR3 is TGCAGCGTTGAAGAGGGGGCGCGTAATACGCAGTATTTT.

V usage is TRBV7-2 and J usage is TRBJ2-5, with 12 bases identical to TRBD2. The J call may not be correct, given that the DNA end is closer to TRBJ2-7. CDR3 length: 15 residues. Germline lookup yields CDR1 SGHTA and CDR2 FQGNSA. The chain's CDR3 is CASSSLAGGSYEQYF. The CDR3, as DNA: TGTGCCAGCAGCTCTCTAGCGGGAGGGTCCTACGAGCAGTACTTC.

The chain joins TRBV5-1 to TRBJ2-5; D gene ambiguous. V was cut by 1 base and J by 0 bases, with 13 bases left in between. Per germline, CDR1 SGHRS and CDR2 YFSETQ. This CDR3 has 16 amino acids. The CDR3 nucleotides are TGCGCCAGCAGCTTGTATCGGGTGTCTTACCAAGAGACCCAGTACTTC. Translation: CASSLYRVSYQETQYF.

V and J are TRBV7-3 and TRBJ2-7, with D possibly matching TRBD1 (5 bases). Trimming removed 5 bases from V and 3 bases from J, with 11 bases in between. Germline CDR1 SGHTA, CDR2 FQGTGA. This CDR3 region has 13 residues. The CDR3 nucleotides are TGTGCCAGCAGCCTTGACACAGGCTACGAGCAGTACTTC. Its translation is CASSLDTGYEQYF.